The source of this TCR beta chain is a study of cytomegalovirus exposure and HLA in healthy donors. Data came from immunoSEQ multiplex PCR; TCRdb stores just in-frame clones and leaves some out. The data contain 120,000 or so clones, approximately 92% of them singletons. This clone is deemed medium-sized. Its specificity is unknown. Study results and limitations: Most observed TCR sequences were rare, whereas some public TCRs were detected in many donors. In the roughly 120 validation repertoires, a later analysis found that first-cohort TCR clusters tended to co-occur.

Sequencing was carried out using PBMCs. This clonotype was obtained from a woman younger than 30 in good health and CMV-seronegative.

CDR3 DNA sequence: TGTGCCAGCAGTGAGAGGGCCAACAATGAGCAGTTCTTC. Encoded protein: CASSERANNEQFF. This chain joins TRBV6-4 and TRBJ2-1; D is perhaps TRBD2 (5 bases). V lost 3 bases, J lost 5 bases, and 8 bases lay in between. CDR3 length: 13 amino acids. Germline V CDR1 and CDR2: MRHNA, SNTAGT.